The 30 T cell receptor beta chains below all came from one sample that was sequenced in a study of blood T cells in healthy people across ages. With a J-beta primer mix and a sample-barcoded 5' primer, a second PCR ran 7 to 11 cycles. MiXCR, applied by TCRdb to the 5' RACE reads, yields one record per CDR3 protein. The sample consists of about 970,000 distinct CDR3 sequences, roughly 50% of them appearing once. The sample was blood. The receptors derive from a woman aged 55 to 70 in good health.

This clonotype was counted a few times. The chain recombines TRBV11-3 with TRBJ2-3; 7 positions match TRBD1. The length of the CDR3 is 15 residues. CDR1 is SGHNT, CDR2 YENEEA, per germline. V was clipped by 4 bases and J by 2 bases; unmatched bases: 6. Written as DNA, the CDR3 is TGTGCCAGCAGCTCCAGACAGGGCCCCACAGATACGCAGTATTTT. It yields the protein CASSSRQGPTDTQYF.

The chain employs TRBV7-9 and TRBJ2-5, with no clear D. This CDR3 comprises 14 residues. Trimming took off 4 bases at V and 1 base at J, with 10 bases between the two ends. Germline CDR1 reads SEHNR; CDR2 reads FQNEAQ (reference sequence). In DNA, the CDR3 is TGTGCCAGCAGCTCATACGCCCTCCAAGAGACCCAGTACTTC. This encodes CASSSYALQETQYF.

This clonotype has just a few counts. V and J are TRBV3-1 and TRBJ2-7; D uncertain. With 2 bases removed from V and 3 bases from J, the gap between germline ends came to 17 bases. The V gene's germline CDR1 is LGHDT and CDR2 YNNKEL (reference sequence). The length of the CDR3 is 16 residues. The CDR3 reads CASSQTESAGDYEQYF. In nucleotides, the CDR3 is TGTGCCAGCAGCCAAACGGAGAGCGCTGGGGACTACGAGCAGTACTTC.

Comment on this clonotype: A junction end diverges from the germline sequence, so it may reflect a read error. The gene calls are TRBV4-3 and TRBJ2-1; 7 bases match TRBD1. The germline CDR1 and CDR2 sequences are LGHNA and YSLEER. The CDR3 contains 15 residues. The CDR3 DNA reads TGCGCCAGCAGCCAACTAGATCACAGGGGCGATGAGCGGTTCTTC. Its translation: CASSQLDHRGDERFF.

The chain combines TRBV3-1 with TRBJ1-2; D remains ambiguous. The V end lost 2 bases, the J end lost 8 bases, and 21 bases lay between the germline ends. CDR3 length equals 16 residues. Germline assignment: CDR1 LGHDT and CDR2 YNNKEL (reference sequence). CDR3 in DNA: TGTGCCAGCAGCCAAACCCTTGCGAGGGAATGGCGGGGCTACACCTTC. Its translation is CASSQTLAREWRGYTF.

This rearrangement joins TRBV18 to TRBJ1-1, with D possibly matching TRBD1 (5 bases). Germline CDR1 is KGHSH and CDR2 is LQKENI. V lost 3 bases to trimming and J lost 3 bases, with 14 bases between them. This CDR3 has 15 amino acids. The CDR3 nucleotides read TGTGCCAGCTCACCCTCCACGCAGGGCGACACTGAAGCTTTCTTT. It yields the protein CASSPSTQGDTEAFF.

This clonotype was observed once. The V gene is TRBV7-2, the J gene TRBJ2-1; D call uncertain. The CDR3 has 16 residues. Deletions cut 0 bases from V and 0 bases from J, with 9 bases between. The germline CDR1 and CDR2 sequences are SGHTA and FQGNSA. This CDR3 is CASSLAGKSSYNEQFF. DNA of the CDR3: TGTGCCAGCAGCTTAGCGGGGAAAAGCTCCTACAATGAGCAGTTCTTC.

This clonotype has only a few counts. The V gene is TRBV12-3 or TRBV12-4, the J gene TRBJ2-5, with D possibly matching TRBD1 (5 bases). V was shortened by 1 base and J by 7 bases, with 10 bases between the two germline ends. The CDR3 consists of 13 residues. The CDR3 sequence is CASSLGGRGTQYF. The CDR3 DNA reads TGTGCCAGCAGTTTAGGGGGTAGGGGGACCCAGTACTTC.

This clonotype has a handful of counts. The chain employs TRBV7-2 and TRBJ2-3; weak D call: TRBD2 (6 bases). Germline CDR1 is SGHTA and CDR2 is FQGNSA. This CDR3 has 16 amino acids. With 5 bases removed from V and 3 bases from J, the gap between germline ends came to 18 bases. The CDR3 DNA follows: TGTGCCAGCAGCACATTGGGGGGTAGCTGGACAGATACGCAGTATTTT. This gives the protein CASSTLGGSWTDTQYF.

A word on this clonotype: This may come from a read error, since a much larger clone is one base off. The V call is TRBV11-2, the J call TRBJ2-1, with 7 nucleotides matching TRBD1. The CDR3 consists of 18 residues. Germline-derived CDR1 and CDR2 are SGHAT and FQNNGV. The CDR3 loop is CARSLRNTGTEGYNEQFF. DNA for the CDR3: TGTGCCCGCAGCTTACGAAACACTGGGACAGAGGGATACAATGAGCAGTTCTTC.

In this sample, this clonotype turned up a few times. V and J are TRBV29-1 and TRBJ1-1; 9 bases map to TRBD1. V lost 5 bases, J lost 1 base, and 5 bases stayed unmatched. Germline lookup yields CDR1 SQVTM and CDR2 ANQGSEA. The CDR3 contains 14 residues. This CDR3 is CSVTGGIGNTEAFF. The CDR3 DNA reads as TGCAGCGTTACAGGGGGCATCGGGAACACTGAAGCTTTCTTT.

The chain employs TRBV28 and TRBJ2-7; a weak D match, TRBD2 (6 bases). The CDR3 has 14 amino acids. The V gene's germline CDR1 is MDHEN and CDR2 SYDVKM. Between the trimmed V and J ends, which lost 2 bases and 6 bases, there was a span of 14 bases. CDR3 DNA: TGTGCCAGCAGTTTAACCACGGAGGGCCCCGAGCAGTACTTC. This sequence encodes CASSLTTEGPEQYF. The entire variable domain, with the rest obtained from reference TRBV28 and TRBJ2-7, is as follows: DVKVTQSSRYLVKRTGEKVFLECVQDMDHENMFWYRQDPGLGLRLIYFSYDVKMKEKGDIPEGYSVSREKKERFSLILESASTNQTSMYLCASSLTTEGPEQYFGPGTRLTVT.

The count of this clonotype is one. The CDR3 is CSAREGTSGRVNEQFF. CDR3 in DNA: TGCAGTGCTAGAGAAGGGACTAGCGGGAGGGTCAATGAGCAGTTCTTC. The V and J genes are TRBV20-1 and TRBJ2-1; 16 bases line up with TRBD2. The V gene end was trimmed by 0 bases and the J gene end by 6 bases; junction bases not matched to a gene: 2. The CDR3 is 16 amino acids. Germline lookup yields CDR1 DFQATT and CDR2 SNEGSKA (reference sequence).

The chain carries TRBV20-1 and TRBJ2-6, with D tentatively TRBD2 (5 bases). The CDR3 has 13 residues. Germline CDR1 reads DFQATT; CDR2 reads SNEGSKA (reference sequence). V gave up 6 bases and J gave up 11 bases, with 17 bases separating them. The CDR3 here is CSAGWRSRYVLTF. In DNA, the CDR3 is TGCAGTGCGGGGTGGAGGAGTCGGTACGTCCTGACTTTC.

There are a few counts of this clonotype. This rearrangement joins TRBV28 to TRBJ2-5; a possible D gene is TRBD2 (6 bases). Matching the DNA end better, TRBJ2-7 makes the J call doubtful. CDR1 and CDR2 (germline): MDHEN, SYDVKM. This CDR3 region has 14 residues. The DNA for the CDR3 is TGTGCCAGCAGTCTGCAGGCAGGGAGGTGCGAGCAGTACTTC. It is translated as CASSLQAGRCEQYF.

This clonotype was detected only a few times. The junction differs from germline at one of its ends, possibly a read error. The chain combines TRBV25-1 with TRBJ1-6; D gene uncertain. The CDR3 runs 13 residues. The germline gives CDR1 MGHDK, CDR2 SYGVNS. The CDR3 DNA sequence: TGTGCCAGCAGTGAATTTAATAACTCACCCCTCCACTTT. Translated, it gives CASSEFNNSPLHF.

V is TRBV14 and J is TRBJ1-2; D is unclear. The V gene's germline CDR1 is SGHDN and CDR2 FVKESK. The CDR3 spans 13 residues. Trimming pared 0 bases from V and 7 bases from J, leaving 9 bases between. CDR3: CASSQERLSGYTF. As DNA, the CDR3 is TGTGCCAGCAGCCAAGAGCGTCTGAGTGGCTACACCTTC.

The J gene is TRBJ1-2, the V gene TRBV6-5; 9 positions match TRBD1. V lost 8 bases to trimming and J lost 8 bases; unmatched junction nucleotides: 9. The CDR3 loop spans 13 amino acids. CDR1 MNHEY and CDR2 SVGAGI come from the germline V gene. The CDR3 bases are TGTGCCAGCGGGGGGACAGGGCTCGGGGGCTACACCTTC. Protein sequence: CASGGTGLGGYTF.

The table lists this clonotype with a few counts. J is TRBJ2-7 and V is TRBV6-2 or TRBV6-3, with unresolved D. The CDR3 extends over 13 amino acids. CDR1 MNHEY and CDR2 SVGEGT come from the germline V gene. With 2 bases removed from V and 3 bases from J, the gap between germline ends came to 8 bases. The CDR3: CASSYTWGYEQYF. The CDR3, as DNA: TGTGCCAGCAGTTACACATGGGGCTACGAGCAGTACTTC.

The sample holds many counts of this clonotype. The CDR3 here is CSADQTTSGQETQYF. In DNA, the CDR3 is TGCAGTGCAGACCAAACGACTAGCGGCCAAGAGACCCAGTACTTC. This chain uses TRBV20-1 with TRBJ2-5, with 9 bases matching TRBD2. In germline, CDR1 is DFQATT, CDR2 SNEGSKA (reference sequence). J was trimmed by 1 base and V by 6 bases; bases with no gene match: 9. This CDR3 region has 15 residues.

This chain uses TRBV20-1 with TRBJ2-1; tentatively, D is TRBD2 (7 bases). Looked up from germline, CDR1 is DFQATT and CDR2 is SNEGSKA (reference sequence). The CDR3 is 14 residues long. The V end lost 3 bases, the J end lost 10 bases, and 19 bases lay between the germline ends. The CDR3 nucleotides are TGCAGTGCTAGTGGGGGGGCGGGAGCTCGAGAGCAGTTCTTC. It is translated as CSASGGAGAREQFF.

The V gene is TRBV20-1, the J gene TRBJ2-3, with 10 bases aligning to TRBD2. Losses at the gene ends were 6 bases for V and 6 bases for J; bases not matched to a gene: 6. Germline-derived CDR1 and CDR2 are DFQATT and SNEGSKA (reference sequence). The CDR3 runs 13 residues. The CDR3 is CSAKREGPDTQYF. For the CDR3, the DNA is TGCAGTGCAAAGCGGGAGGGCCCCGATACGCAGTATTTT.

The chain employs TRBV6-2 or TRBV6-3 and TRBJ2-6, with 9 bases identical to TRBD1. This CDR3 is built from 19 residues. V shed 2 bases and J 4 bases; nucleotides not matched to a gene: 12. The germline V gene encodes CDR1 MNHEY and CDR2 SVGEGT. The CDR3 protein is CASSYVSGTGPSGANVLTF. In nucleotides, the CDR3 is TGTGCCAGCAGTTACGTCTCCGGGACAGGGCCTTCCGGGGCCAACGTCCTGACTTTC.

In DNA, the CDR3 is TGTGCCAGCAGTGGGTCGACAGGGGAGGTAGAGACCCAGTACTTC. Its protein is CASSGSTGEVETQYF. The gene calls are TRBV2 and TRBJ2-5; 8 nucleotides line up with TRBD1. Germline V gene sequence: CDR1 SNHLY, CDR2 FYNNEI. V shed 4 bases and J 4 bases; nucleotides not matched to a gene: 8. The CDR3 is 15 residues long.

Only one count was recorded for this clonotype. An end of the junction differs from the germline gene, which may be a read error. The V gene is TRBV6-6, the J gene TRBJ2-5; the D gene is possibly TRBD2 (5 bases). The germline CDR1 and CDR2 sequences are MNHNY and SVGAGI (reference sequence). The CDR3 is made up of 12 amino acids. This CDR3 reads CASYHHRETQHF. The CDR3 region has the DNA TGTGCCAGCTATCATCATAGGGAGACCCAGCACTTC.

This clonotype appeared once. The chain carries TRBV18 and TRBJ2-1; no reliable D call. The CDR3 extends over 15 amino acids. V dropped 1 base and J dropped 2 bases, with 9 bases sitting between them. Per germline, CDR1 KGHSH and CDR2 LQKENI. DNA of the CDR3: TGTGCCAGCTCACCACTGGGTCTCGCCTACAATGAGCAGTTCTTC. Translating it yields CASSPLGLAYNEQFF.

The J gene is TRBJ2-7, the V gene TRBV20-1; D unclear. The CDR3 has 11 amino acids. The germline gives CDR1 DFQATT, CDR2 SNEGSKA (reference sequence). V dropped 1 base and J dropped 3 bases, with 4 bases sitting between them. The CDR3 nucleotides are TGCAGTGCTAGAGGGGTCTACGAGCAGTACTTC. Encoded protein: CSARGVYEQYF.

The chain employs TRBV20-1 and TRBJ2-1; the match to TRBD2 covers 7 bases. The CDR3 length is 15 residues. Trimming at V came to 4 bases and at J to 7 bases, leaving 13 bases not matched to a gene. The germline CDR1 and CDR2 sequences are DFQATT and SNEGSKA (reference sequence). The CDR3 sequence: CSATSGTRAKNEQFF. The CDR3 region has the DNA TGCAGTGCTACCAGCGGGACCCGGGCTAAAAATGAGCAGTTCTTC.

The chain uses TRBV19 and TRBJ1-2; D unclear. Germline values: CDR1 LNHDA, CDR2 SQIVND (reference sequence). This CDR3 has 15 residues. The V end lost 6 bases, the J end lost 2 bases, and 16 bases lay between the germline ends. The CDR3 DNA sequence: TGTGCCAGTAGCCCCCTGGAATCGGGAAACTATGGCTACACCTTC. Translated: CASSPLESGNYGYTF. Full variable domain (outside the CDR3, taken from reference TRBV19 and TRBJ1-2): DGGITQSPKYLFRKEGQNVTLSCEQNLNHDAMYWYRQDPGQGLRLIYYSQIVNDFQKGDIAEGYSVSREKKESFPLTVTSAQKNPTAFYLCASSPLESGNYGYTFGSGTRLTVV.

This clonotype has just a few counts. This chain connects TRBV10-3 to TRBJ2-7, with TRBD1 matching 8 bases. Germline assignment: CDR1 ENHRY and CDR2 SYGVKD. This CDR3 is 13 amino acids long. Losses at the gene ends were 10 bases for V and 5 bases for J; bases not matched to a gene: 10. The chain's CDR3 is CATQGAPENEQYF. The DNA for the CDR3 is TGTGCCACCCAGGGGGCCCCCGAGAACGAGCAGTACTTC.